This TCR beta chain derives from a study of blood T cell repertoires in COVID-19. The wider study: Acute and convalescent COVID-19 specimens originated in the United States, Italy and Spain. T cells, B-cell-depleted T cells, or PBMCs provided the cDNA or gDNA that served as material.

The germline gives CDR1 SGHRS, CDR2 YFSETQ. V gave up 0 bases and J gave up 4 bases, with 10 bases separating them. The CDR3 has 15 residues. In the original workflow: Reference gene primer amplification yielded estimated nucleated cell counts. Assay: immunoSEQ multiplex PCR; the TCRdb copy retains only in-frame clones and omits some. V, J and clone size derive from that table, while D and trimming were established from the DNA sequence. In the table there are approximately 280,000 clones, roughly 90% of which are singletons. This clone has a handful of counts. The chain couples TRBV5-1 to TRBJ2-2; D not certain. Material: peripheral blood. The clonotype was recovered from a man between 40 and 49 years old with acute or convalescent COVID-19. The CDR3 reads CASSLESDLTGELFF. The CDR3 region has the DNA TGCGCCAGCAGCTTGGAGTCAGATCTCACCGGGGAGCTGTTTTTT.